This T cell receptor beta chain was documented in a study of T-cell reconstitution after alpha-beta-depleted transplantation in children. Overall study results and limits: Among T cells one year after transplant, newly produced cells accounted for most counts and diversity.

About this clonotype itself: Its antigen is still unknown.

The CDR3 loop spans 17 amino acids. Germline V gives CDR1 SGHRS, CDR2 YFSETQ. Deletions cut 4 bases from V and 0 bases from J, with 16 bases between. Unique molecular identifiers were incorporated when the TCRbeta library was constructed. TCRdb reanalysed the PCR reads using MiXCR and keeps one entry per CDR3 protein. Found here are 250,000 to 350,000 distinct CDR3 sequences, approximately 20% of them singletons; the top ten hold 11%. The sample consisted of PBMCs, mostly from graft donor cells, taken 180 days after TCRalphabeta/CD19-depleted stem cell transplant. The gene calls are TRBV5-1 and TRBJ2-2; the D gene is possibly TRBD1 (6 bases). This sequence originates from a male patient between 10 and 17 years old who had a stem cell transplant for acute lymphoblastic leukemia, so the T cells may come from the graft donor. The CDR3 DNA reads TGCGCCAGCAGCCCCACAGGGCCCCAATCGAACACCGGGGAGCTGTTTTTT. Translated, it gives CASSPTGPQSNTGELFF.